The entry below describes one T cell receptor (beta chain). The sample belongs to a study of cytomegalovirus exposure and HLA in healthy donors. The PCR made use of 60 Vbeta and 13 Jbeta primers. Method: immunoSEQ multiplex PCR; TCRdb's copy keeps in-frame clones and lacks some. The table includes 65,000 to 85,000 clones, 77% detected once. With 7 bases clipped from V and 8 bases from J, the junction kept 8 bases outside the gene matches. The germline V gene encodes CDR1 ENHRY and CDR2 SYGVKD. CDR3 length equals 13 residues. The sequencing sample was made of PBMCs. The sequence was collected from a middle-aged man in good health and CMV-seropositive. J is TRBJ2-3 and V is TRBV10-3; 8 positions match TRBD2. The CDR3 coding sequence is TGTGCCATCACGTCGGGAGGGCAGGGTACGCAGTATTTT. It translates to CAITSGGQGTQYF.